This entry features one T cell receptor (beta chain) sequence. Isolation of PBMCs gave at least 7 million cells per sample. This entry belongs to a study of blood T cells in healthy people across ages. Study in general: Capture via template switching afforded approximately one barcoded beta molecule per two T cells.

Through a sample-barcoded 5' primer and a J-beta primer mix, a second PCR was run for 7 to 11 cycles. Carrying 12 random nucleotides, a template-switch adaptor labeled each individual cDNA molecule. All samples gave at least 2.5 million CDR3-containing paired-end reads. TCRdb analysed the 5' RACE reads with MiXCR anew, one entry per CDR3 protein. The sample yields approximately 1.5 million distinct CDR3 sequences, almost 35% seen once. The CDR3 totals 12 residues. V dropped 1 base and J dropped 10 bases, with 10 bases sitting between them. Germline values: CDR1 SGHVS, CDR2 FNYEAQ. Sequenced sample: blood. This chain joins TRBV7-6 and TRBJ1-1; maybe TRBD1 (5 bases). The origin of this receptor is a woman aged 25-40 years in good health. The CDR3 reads CASSLEGRGAFF. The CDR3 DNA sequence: TGTGCCAGCAGCTTAGAGGGGAGGGGAGCTTTCTTT.